Listed below are T cell receptor beta chains from one sample, sequenced in a study of shared clonotypes between healthy human individuals. Generated by immunoSEQ multiplex PCR, the TCRdb table keeps only in-frame clones and is missing some. The table includes approximately 1.9 million clones, around 95% detected once. Sequenced sample: naive CD8+ T cells from PBMCs. The source of these receptors is a man aged 18-30 years in good health. Some clones in this sample may be carry-over from other donors' samples. Each CDR3 is given with its conserved first and last residue. D genes are given only for firm matches. Clone size, where shown, is once, few, many, or a class for clones that have expanded.

D,size,V,J,DNA,CDR3
NA,NA,TRBV7-2,TRBJ2-7,TGTGCCAGCAGTCGATCGGACCTATACGAGCAGTACTTC,CASSRSDLYEQYF
TRBD1,once,TRBV6-4,TRBJ2-3,TGTGCCAGCAGTGACTCCCAGGGGGCGAATACGCAGTATTTT,CASSDSQGANTQYF
NA,NA,TRBV9,TRBJ2-7,TGTGCCAGCAGCCCTGGGCCCCCGGAGCAGTACTTC,CASSPGPPEQYF
NA,NA,TRBV6-6,TRBJ2-7,TGTGCCAGCAGCTCCGACAGAACCTTGAACTACGAGCAGTACTTC,CASSSDRTLNYEQYF
NA,NA,TRBV7-9,TRBJ2-7,TGTGCCAGCAGCCCACGCCTGGGCGGTAGCTACGAGCAGTACTTC,CASSPRLGGSYEQYF
NA,NA,TRBV10-3,TRBJ2-1,TGTGCCACCGTCGACCTCAACCCCAATGAGCAGTTCTTC,CATVDLNPNEQFF
TRBD2,NA,TRBV7-9,TRBJ2-1,TGTGCCAGCGCCCATAGCGGGGGGAGCTCCTACAATGAGCAGTTCTTC,CASAHSGGSSYNEQFF
NA,NA,TRBV5-6,TRBJ2-1,TGTGCCAGCAGCGCCATTTCCCAGGGCCTTTCCTACAATGAGCAGTTCTTC,CASSAISQGLSYNEQFF
NA,NA,TRBV27,TRBJ1-5,TGTGCCAGCAGTTTGTCAGGTACGGGTCAGCCCCAGCATTTT,CASSLSGTGQPQHF
NA,NA,TRBV6-1,TRBJ1-5,TGTGCCAGCAGTGAGACTCCCGTTTGGGGGGAGAGCAATCAGCCCCAGCATTTT,CASSETPVWGESNQPQHF
NA,NA,TRBV30,TRBJ2-7,TGTGCCTGGAGTGTCTTAGGGGGCGAGCAGTACTTC,CAWSVLGGEQYF
NA,NA,TRBV4-1,TRBJ1-5,TGCGCCAGCAGCCAAGGGGTACAGAGCGGTCAGCCCCAGCATTTT,CASSQGVQSGQPQHF
TRBD2,NA,TRBV9,TRBJ2-2,TGTGCCAGCAGCGTCGGGACTAGCATGCCCGGGGAGCTGTTTTTT,CASSVGTSMPGELFF
NA,NA,TRBV4-3,TRBJ2-1,TGCGCCAGCAGCCAATCTCCCATCAGGTACAATGAGCAGTTCTTC,CASSQSPIRYNEQFF
NA,NA,TRBV28,TRBJ2-4,TGTGCCAGCAGTCCATCCCTCGGGCTAGTAGCCAAAAACATTCAGTACTTC,CASSPSLGLVAKNIQYF
TRBD1,NA,TRBV11-2,TRBJ1-4,TGTGCCAGCAGCCTCTCCCCCAGGTGGAATTCAGGGGGGAATGAAAAACTGTTTTTT,CASSLSPRWNSGGNEKLFF
NA,NA,TRBV6-5,TRBJ2-7,TGTGCCAGCAGTTACTCTATCCAGGTATTATCCTACGAGCAGTACTTC,CASSYSIQVLSYEQYF
TRBD1,NA,TRBV2,TRBJ1-1,TGTGCCAGCAGTGAGTATAAGGGGGCGACTGAAGCTTTCTTT,CASSEYKGATEAFF
NA,NA,TRBV27,TRBJ2-4,TGTGCCAGCAGTTTAGTGGCCAAAAACATTCAGTACTTC,CASSLVAKNIQYF
NA,NA,TRBV9,TRBJ2-5,TGTGCCAGCAGTGGAGGGGGGGCCCAAGAGACCCAGTACTTC,CASSGGGAQETQYF
NA,NA,TRBV4-2,TRBJ2-7,TGTGCCAGCAGCCAAGGAGGCGGCAGTCTCTACGAGCAGTACTTC,CASSQGGGSLYEQYF
NA,NA,TRBV7-9,TRBJ1-2,TGTGCCAGCAGCTCCCACGGCCTGTCCATCTATGGCTACACCTTC,CASSSHGLSIYGYTF
TRBD2,NA,TRBV5-1,TRBJ2-2,TGCGCCAGCAGCCCCCAGCGGGATTACACCGGGGAGCTGTTTTTT,CASSPQRDYTGELFF
NA,NA,TRBV9,TRBJ2-7,TGTGCCAGCAGCGCCCGGGACACAAGACCCTACGAGCAGTACTTC,CASSARDTRPYEQYF
NA,NA,TRBV7-9,TRBJ1-1,TGTGCCAGCAGCGATCGGGGGGACCCCACTGAAGCTTTCTTT,CASSDRGDPTEAFF
NA,NA,TRBV19,TRBJ1-1,TGTGCCAGTAGTATAGATCATGAGTGGGGGAGGAACACTGAAGCTTTCTTT,CASSIDHEWGRNTEAFF
NA,once,TRBV10-2,TRBJ2-7,TGCGCCAGCAGTGAGTCGGGACGTACCTACGAGCAGTACTTC,CASSESGRTYEQYF
NA,NA,TRBV18,TRBJ2-1,TGTGCCAGCTCACCACCCCTTTACAATGAGCAGTTCTTC,CASSPPLYNEQFF
TRBD2,NA,TRBV6-5,TRBJ2-1,TGTGCCAGCAAACCGGGACTAGCACGCAATGAGCAGTTCTTC,CASKPGLARNEQFF
NA,once,TRBV11-1,TRBJ2-7,TGTGCCAGCAGCTTAGTTAGTCACGAGCAGTACTTC,CASSLVSHEQYF
TRBD2,NA,TRBV15,TRBJ2-1,TGTGCCACCAGCAGTGTGGTGGGAGGGAGTGGGAATGAGCAGTTCTTC,CATSSVVGGSGNEQFF
TRBD2,NA,TRBV6-6,TRBJ2-1,TGTGCCAGCAGCTTCACTAGCGTAGGGCCTGAGCAGTTCTTC,CASSFTSVGPEQFF
TRBD1,NA,TRBV18,TRBJ2-7,TGTGCCAGCTCACCTCTTAAGGGACAGGGGGGCTACGAGCAGTACTTC,CASSPLKGQGGYEQYF
NA,NA,TRBV28,TRBJ2-1,TGTGCCAGCAGTACCCAACGGGAGCGGGCCTACAATGAGCAGTTCTTC,CASSTQRERAYNEQFF
NA,NA,TRBV28,TRBJ2-3,TGTGCCAGCAGTTTTCTGACGGCGGATACGCAGTATTTT,CASSFLTADTQYF
NA,NA,TRBV7-9,TRBJ2-5,TGTGCCAGCATGGCTCCTGGGTTCGGTGAGACCCAGTACTTC,CASMAPGFGETQYF
TRBD1,NA,TRBV11-2,TRBJ1-6,TGTGCCAGCAGCTCCGGGACAGTCTGGAATTCACCCCTCCACTTT,CASSSGTVWNSPLHF
TRBD2,NA,TRBV10-3,TRBJ2-1,TGTGCCATCAGTGAGTCTAGCGGGATAATCTACAATGAGCAGTTCTTC,CAISESSGIIYNEQFF
NA,NA,TRBV7-2,TRBJ2-7,TGTGCCAGCAGCTTAGCACAGGGTCGCGAGCAGTACTTC,CASSLAQGREQYF
NA,NA,TRBV28,TRBJ1-5,TGTGCCAGCAGCCCCGGACAAAATCAGCCCCAGCATTTT,CASSPGQNQPQHF
TRBD1,NA,TRBV19,TRBJ2-7,TGTGCCAGTAAGTGGCACTCAGGGGGCTCCTACGAGCAGTACTTC,CASKWHSGGSYEQYF